A single sample gave rise to the 30 T cell receptor beta chains below, sequenced in a study of blood T cells in healthy people across ages. Primers used in a second PCR of roughly 6 to 11 cycles were a sample-barcoded 5' primer and a J-beta primer mix. MiXCR was run by TCRdb on the 5' RACE reads, yielding one entry per CDR3 protein. The sample has around 1.1 million distinct CDR3 sequences, roughly two fifths seen once. Sequenced material: blood. The receptors here all came from a man aged 18 to 29 in good health.

DNA for the CDR3: TGTGCCAGCCTTGTTGGAACCGATACCGGGGAGCTGTTTTTT. Translation gives CASLVGTDTGELFF. The chain recombines TRBV12-3 or TRBV12-4 with TRBJ2-2; D is ambiguous. Trimming shortened V by 8 bases and J by 5 bases, and 15 bases separated the two germline ends. The CDR3 runs 14 residues.

The J gene is TRBJ2-1, the V gene TRBV28; D may be TRBD1 or TRBD2 (6 bases each). CDR1 and CDR2 (germline): MDHEN, SYDVKM. This CDR3 has 15 amino acids. Trimming pared 6 bases from V and 2 bases from J, leaving 14 bases between. This CDR3 reads CASRQGGRTYNEQFF. CDR3 sequence (DNA): TGTGCCAGCAGACAGGGAGGTAGGACCTACAATGAGCAGTTCTTC.

The rearrangement uses TRBV10-3 and TRBJ1-2; 7 bases agree with TRBD1. With 1 base clipped from V and 8 bases from J, the junction kept 13 bases outside the gene matches. Per germline, CDR1 ENHRY and CDR2 SYGVKD. There are 16 residues in the CDR3. The CDR3 sequence: CAISEFERRGIGGYTF. The CDR3 DNA reads TGTGCCATCAGTGAGTTTGAACGCAGGGGGATAGGGGGCTACACCTTC.

This clonotype was counted at least ten times. The gene calls are TRBV4-1 and TRBJ1-4, with D unresolved. Germline CDR1 and CDR2: MGHRA and YSYEKL. This CDR3 is built from 16 residues. V was clipped by 2 bases and J by 0 bases, with 10 bases between them. This CDR3 reads CASSQSADPTNEKLFF. Written as DNA, the CDR3 is TGCGCCAGCAGCCAATCGGCAGACCCAACTAATGAAAAACTGTTTTTT.

The V and J genes are TRBV7-2 and TRBJ1-1; no clear D. Per the germline V gene, CDR1 is SGHTA and CDR2 is FQGNSA. V was clipped by 5 bases and J by 2 bases, with 21 bases between them. The CDR3 spans 17 residues. CDR3 loop: CASSLGVGEFVNTEAFF. DNA of the CDR3: TGTGCCAGCAGCCTTGGAGTCGGGGAGTTCGTTAACACTGAAGCTTTCTTT.

The chain recombines TRBV29-1 with TRBJ1-1, with no clear D. The CDR3 extends over 14 amino acids. Germline-derived CDR1 and CDR2 are SQVTM and ANQGSEA. Trimming pared 4 bases from V and 0 bases from J, leaving 12 bases between. The CDR3: CSVVFGFMNTEAFF. The CDR3 DNA reads TGCAGCGTTGTATTTGGGTTCATGAACACTGAAGCTTTCTTT.

The chain joins TRBV4-1 to TRBJ2-1; TRBD2 agrees at 7 bases. With 0 bases clipped from V and 0 bases from J, the junction kept 2 bases outside the gene matches. CDR3 length: 16 amino acids. CDR1 and CDR2 (germline): MGHRA, YSYEKL. The CDR3 spells CASSQESGGSYNEQFF. CDR3 in DNA: TGCGCCAGCAGCCAAGAGTCGGGGGGCTCCTACAATGAGCAGTTCTTC.

The chain uses TRBV12-3 or TRBV12-4 and TRBJ2-5; 7 positions match TRBD1. V was clipped by 5 bases and J by 11 bases; unmatched bases: 17. CDR3 size: 15 residues. For the CDR3, the DNA is TGTGCCAGCAGTATCCGGGACAGCGCCAACAATGAGCAGTACTTC. Amino acid sequence: CASSIRDSANNEQYF.

The V gene is TRBV10-3, the J gene TRBJ2-1, with D maybe TRBD1 (5 bases). CDR1 and CDR2 (germline): ENHRY, SYGVKD. Trimming stripped 6 bases from V and 8 bases from J, with 8 bases between. The CDR3 has 11 amino acids. The CDR3 bases are TGTGCCATCAGAAAAGGGGATGAGCAGTTCTTC. It specifies CAIRKGDEQFF.

The chain couples TRBV4-3 to TRBJ1-4; 7 bases are a match to TRBD1. CDR3 length: 19 amino acids. CDR1 and CDR2 from the germline V gene are LGHNA and YSLEER. The junction had 18 bases not matched to a gene; V was cut back by 0 bases and J by 8 bases. CDR3 DNA sequence: TGCGCCAGCAGCCAAGATCTGAGGGGGCATGGGGGGAGAAGGGAAAAACTGTTTTTT. It codes for CASSQDLRGHGGRREKLFF.

J is TRBJ1-4 and V is TRBV12-3 or TRBV12-4; 7 bases are shared with TRBD1. The J segment lost 5 bases and the V segment lost 5 bases, leaving 8 bases of the junction unmatched. This CDR3 has 15 amino acids. The CDR3 DNA follows: TGTGCCAGCAGTCCAAACCGGGACAGAAATGAAAAACTGTTTTTT. Its protein product is CASSPNRDRNEKLFF.

CDR3 loop: CATSTSGQPQHF. The CDR3 nucleotides read TGTGCCACCAGCACTAGCGGCCAGCCCCAGCATTTT. This sequence joins TRBV15 and TRBJ1-5; D is uncertain. With 4 bases removed from V and 7 bases from J, the gap between germline ends came to 8 bases. Germline V lookup: CDR1 LNHNV, CDR2 YYDKDF (reference sequence). CDR3 size: 12 residues.

This chain connects TRBV7-2 to TRBJ2-3; perhaps TRBD1 as D (5 bases). CDR1 is SGHTA, CDR2 FQGNSA, per germline. The CDR3 loop spans 16 amino acids. V was trimmed by 1 base and J by 4 bases, leaving 15 bases between them. The DNA for the CDR3 is TGTGCCAGCAGCTTAGGGCAGGGCTGGGGCGCAGATACGCAGTATTTT. Residues: CASSLGQGWGADTQYF. Supplemented by reference TRBV7-2 and TRBJ2-3, the full variable domain reads GAGVSQSPSNKVTEKGKDVELRCDPISGHTALYWYRQSLGQGLEFLIYFQGNSAPDKSGLPSDRFSAERTGGSVSTLTIQRTQQEDSAVYLCASSLGQGWGADTQYFGPGTRLTVL.

There are a few counts of this clonotype. This chain joins TRBV12-3 or TRBV12-4 and TRBJ2-5, with 13 bases that match TRBD2. The V gene end was trimmed by 6 bases and the J gene end by 4 bases; junction bases not matched to a gene: 8. CDR3 length equals 16 residues. CDR3 residues: CASSYTSGGALETQYF. In DNA form, the CDR3 reads TGTGCCAGCAGCTATACTAGCGGGGGGGCTTTAGAGACCCAGTACTTC.

The gene calls are TRBV4-2 and TRBJ1-2, with 7 bases aligning to TRBD1. This CDR3 spans 16 amino acids. CDR1 and CDR2 from the germline V gene are LGHNA and YNFKEQ. V shed 5 bases and J 3 bases; nucleotides not matched to a gene: 12. The CDR3 DNA is TGTGCCAGCAGCTCCCCGGCGGGCAGGGGGGACTATGGCTACACCTTC. Translated: CASSSPAGRGDYGYTF.

The chain links TRBV7-2 to TRBJ2-5; tentative D call: TRBD1 (5 bases). Trimming removed 6 bases from V and 0 bases from J, with 11 bases in between. The CDR3 extends over 14 amino acids. The germline CDR1 and CDR2 sequences are SGHTA and FQGNSA. CDR3 bases: TGTGCCAGCAGTACCGACAGATACCAAGAGACCCAGTACTTC. This translates into CASSTDRYQETQYF.

CDR3 sequence reads: CASSRNNRESNQPQHF. CDR3 in DNA: TGTGCCAGCAGCCGAAACAACAGGGAAAGCAATCAGCCCCAGCATTTT. The chain recombines TRBV28 with TRBJ1-5; weak D call: TRBD1 (6 bases). The germline V gene encodes CDR1 MDHEN and CDR2 SYDVKM. V lost 6 bases to trimming and J lost 1 base, with 16 bases between them. The length of the CDR3 is 16 residues.

This clonotype appeared a few times. This chain connects TRBV6-6 to TRBJ2-7; D is unclear. CDR1 MNHNY and CDR2 SVGAGI come from the germline V gene (reference sequence). The germline V and J ends were trimmed by 6 bases and 1 base, with 13 bases remaining between them. The CDR3 contains 14 residues. In DNA form, the CDR3 reads TGTGCCAGCAGCCCAGACACCGTGTCCTACGAGCAGTACTTC. Translated, it gives CASSPDTVSYEQYF.

This clonotype was seen a handful of times. The chain couples TRBV7-3 to TRBJ1-4; 7 bases align to TRBD1. The CDR3 sequence is 15 residues long. Germline CDR1 SGHTA, CDR2 FQGTGA. V was clipped by 3 bases and J by 4 bases; unmatched bases: 5. The CDR3 here is CASSLTGRDNEKLFF. Here the CDR3 DNA reads TGTGCCAGCAGCTTGACAGGGCGAGATAATGAAAAACTGTTTTTT. The variable domain in full, with the rest retrieved from reference TRBV7-3 and TRBJ1-4, is GAGVSQTPSNKVTEKGKYVELRCDPISGHTALYWYRQSLGQGPEFLIYFQGTGAADDSGLPNDRFFAVRPEGSVSTLKIQRTERGDSAVYLCASSLTGRDNEKLFFGSGTQLSVL.

This clonotype came up a few times. The chain is built from TRBV4-3 and TRBJ2-2; TRBD1 aligns across 7 bases. This CDR3 is 16 amino acids long. V was clipped by 0 bases and J by 2 bases; unmatched bases: 3. Germline lookup yields CDR1 LGHNA and CDR2 YSLEER. The CDR3 DNA is TGCGCCAGCAGCCAAGATGAGGGGGCAAACACCGGGGAGCTGTTTTTT. The encoded protein is CASSQDEGANTGELFF.

This chain connects TRBV4-3 to TRBJ2-1; D might be TRBD2 (5 bases). The J call may be wrong; the DNA end is better matched by TRBJ2-7. This CDR3 is built from 16 residues. Germline-derived CDR1 and CDR2 are LGHNA and YSLEER. In DNA, the CDR3 is TGCGCCAGCAGCCAAGGTGCAGCGGCCTCCTACAATGAGCAGTACTTC. Amino acids: CASSQGAAASYNEQYF.

This clonotype came up many times. V and J are TRBV7-8 and TRBJ2-3; D may correspond to TRBD1 or TRBD2 (5 bases each). This CDR3 is built from 13 residues. Deletions cut 5 bases from V and 4 bases from J, with 10 bases between. In germline, CDR1 is SGHVS, CDR2 FQNEAQ. The CDR3 loop is CASSPGASDTQYF. In DNA form, the CDR3 reads TGTGCCAGCAGCCCCGGGGCCTCAGATACGCAGTATTTT. Full variable domain (missing parts from reference TRBV7-8 and TRBJ2-3): GAGVSQSPRYKVAKRGQDVALRCDPISGHVSLFWYQQALGQGPEFLTYFQNEAQLDKSGLPSDRFFAERPEGSVSTLKIQRTQQEDSAVYLCASSPGASDTQYFGPGTRLTVL.

The genes are TRBV12-3 or TRBV12-4 and TRBJ2-1; D is possibly TRBD1 (6 bases). The CDR3 has 13 residues. The V end lost 7 bases, the J end lost 6 bases, and 13 bases lay between the germline ends. Here the CDR3 DNA reads TGTGCCAGCACCCCAGGGGCAGCCAATGAGCAGTTCTTC. Translated: CASTPGAANEQFF.

A note on this clonotype: This may come from a read error, since a much larger clone is one base off. The rearrangement uses TRBV20-1 and TRBJ2-3; D gene ambiguous. The CDR3 totals 16 residues. V gave up 6 bases and J gave up 6 bases, with 25 bases separating them. Germline loops: CDR1 DFQATT, CDR2 SNEGSKA (reference sequence). CDR3: CSARALRTQSPDTQYF. The CDR3, as DNA: TGCAGTGCGCGAGCACTCCGGACCCAAAGTCCCGATACGCAGTATTTT.

There are a few counts of this clonotype. This chain uses TRBV7-2 with TRBJ2-5; tentatively, D is TRBD2 (5 bases). The germline V and J ends were trimmed by 4 bases and 2 bases, with 14 bases remaining between them. The CDR3 covers 15 residues. Germline CDR1 reads SGHTA; CDR2 reads FQGNSA. CDR3 amino acids: CASSSPRALQETQYF. As DNA, the CDR3 is TGTGCCAGCAGCTCCCCGCGGGCCCTACAAGAGACCCAGTACTTC.

Only a few counts were recorded for this clonotype. The V and J genes are TRBV6-2 or TRBV6-3 and TRBJ2-1; D ambiguous. Trimming stripped 6 bases from V and 7 bases from J, with 22 bases between. Germline-derived CDR1 and CDR2 are MNHEY and SVGEGT. This CDR3 spans 16 amino acids. CDR3 nucleotides: TGTGCCAGCAGATCTCACGAAGCCCCCTTTACGAATGAGCAGTTCTTC. It yields the protein CASRSHEAPFTNEQFF.

This clonotype was seen repeatedly, ten times or more. V usage is TRBV7-8 and J usage is TRBJ1-1; no firm D call. Germline V gene data show CDR1 as SGHVS and CDR2 as FQNEAQ. The CDR3 is 12 residues long. V was pared by 4 bases and J by 7 bases, with 10 bases between. CDR3 loop: CASSSVGYEAFF. For the CDR3, the DNA is TGTGCCAGCAGCTCCGTAGGGTATGAAGCTTTCTTT.

This clonotype was counted between two and nine times. The CDR3, as DNA: TGCAGTGCTAGCTTACGGGGGCGCGACACCGGGGAGCTGTTTTTT. As protein: CSASLRGRDTGELFF. The V gene is TRBV20-1, the J gene TRBJ2-2; D tentatively reads TRBD1 or TRBD2 (6 bases each). Looked up from germline, CDR1 is DFQATT and CDR2 is SNEGSKA (reference sequence). The CDR3 consists of 15 residues. Trimming cost V 3 bases and J 3 bases, with 14 bases left between them.

Written as DNA, the CDR3 is TGTGCCAGCCACGACAGGGGACCCAGCCAGTACTTC. Protein sequence: CASHDRGPSQYF. The chain carries TRBV2 and TRBJ2-5, with 8 nucleotides matching TRBD1. V lost 8 bases to trimming and J lost 10 bases; unmatched junction nucleotides: 9. CDR1 SNHLY and CDR2 FYNNEI come from the germline V gene. The CDR3 covers 12 residues.

The chain combines TRBV25-1 with TRBJ2-5; D perhaps matches TRBD2 (7 bases). V was shortened by 6 bases and J by 1 base, with 15 bases between the two germline ends. Germline assignment: CDR1 MGHDK and CDR2 SYGVNS. This CDR3 has 15 amino acids. Here the CDR3 DNA reads TGTGCCAGCAGGGGAGGGGGGGGAATCCAAGAGACCCAGTACTTC. It specifies CASRGGGGIQETQYF.